Listed below are T cell receptor beta chains from one sample, sequenced in a study of regulatory T cells in long-lasting Graves disease. TCRdb passed the multiplex PCR reads through MiXCR, listing each CDR3 protein once. The sample shows about 320,000 distinct CDR3 sequences, approximately 20% of them seen only once. Sequenced material: peripheral blood mononuclear cells (PBMCs), taken at new diagnosis, from a patient treated with antithyroid drugs. Every receptor here comes from a female donor with Graves disease. The CDR3 runs from the conserved cysteine through the conserved F or W. D genes are given only for firm matches. For some rows the clone size is stated as once, few or many, or as a class when expanded; others skip it.

NA	TRBJ2-1	TRBV12-5	NA	TGTGCTAGTGGTTTGGTAATTCTATCGAGTGAGCAGTTCTTC	CASGLVILSSEQFF
NA	TRBJ2-3	TRBV6-1	NA	TGTGCCAGTTCTCCCTTGACTGGAGGCACAGATACGCAGTATTTT	CASSPLTGGTDTQYF
TRBD2	TRBJ2-1	TRBV11-2	many	TGTGCCAGCCCGCAGGAGCGGCGGGAGGGCCTAGGGGAGCAGTTCTTC	CASPQERREGLGEQFF
TRBD1	TRBJ2-5	TRBV6-2/TRBV6-3	many	TGTGCCAGCAGTGAAGGGGACAGACTGCCAGGCGGGGAGACCCAGTACTTC	CASSEGDRLPGGETQYF
NA	TRBJ2-4	TRBV11-3	few	TGTGCCAGCAGCTTAGGCCGGAGGGAAGCCAAAAACATTCAGTACTTC	CASSLGRREAKNIQYF
NA	TRBJ2-4	TRBV19	NA	TGTGCCAGTAGTATTATGGGGGGGCTCGGCAAAAACATTCAGTACTTC	CASSIMGGLGKNIQYF
TRBD2	TRBJ2-7	TRBV28	NA	TGTGCCAGCAGTTTCTGGGGACTAGCGGGAGCGTTAGGGTCCTACGAGCAGTACTTC	CASSFWGLAGALGSYEQYF
TRBD1	TRBJ1-3	TRBV7-8	many	TGTGCCAGCAGATACACGACAGGGGGCTTTAGCTCTGGAAACACCATATATTTT	CASRYTTGGFSSGNTIYF
NA	TRBJ2-1	TRBV30	many	TGTGCCTGGGGGGACTGGGAGCAGTTCTTC	CAWGDWEQFF
NA	TRBJ1-4	TRBV2	many	TGTGCCAGCAGTGAGGTGCGGGGAGCAACTAATGAAAAACTGTTTTTT	CASSEVRGATNEKLFF
NA	TRBJ2-7	TRBV12-3/TRBV12-4	many	TGTGCCAGCAGTTTAGGGAGGGGTTTCAACGAGCAGTACTTC	CASSLGRGFNEQYF
NA	TRBJ2-3	TRBV20-1	NA	TGCAGTGCTAGAGGTTCTCCAAGCACAGATACGCAGTATTTT	CSARGSPSTDTQYF
TRBD2	TRBJ2-1	TRBV6-2/TRBV6-3	many	TGTGCCAGCAGTGAATTAGCGGGAGGCGCCTACAATGAGCAGTTCTTC	CASSELAGGAYNEQFF
TRBD2	TRBJ2-1	TRBV14	many	TGTGCCAGCAGCCAAGTAAATAGCGGGACTTTCGATGAGCAGTTCTTC	CASSQVNSGTFDEQFF
NA	TRBJ1-2	TRBV6-2/TRBV6-3	NA	TGTGCCAGCAGGACTACCTACGGAGGAAACTATGGCTACACCTTC	CASRTTYGGNYGYTF
TRBD1	TRBJ2-1	TRBV5-1	NA	TGCGCCAGCAGCTTGGTTGGGGGACAGGGGCTCAATGAGCAGTTCTTC	CASSLVGGQGLNEQFF